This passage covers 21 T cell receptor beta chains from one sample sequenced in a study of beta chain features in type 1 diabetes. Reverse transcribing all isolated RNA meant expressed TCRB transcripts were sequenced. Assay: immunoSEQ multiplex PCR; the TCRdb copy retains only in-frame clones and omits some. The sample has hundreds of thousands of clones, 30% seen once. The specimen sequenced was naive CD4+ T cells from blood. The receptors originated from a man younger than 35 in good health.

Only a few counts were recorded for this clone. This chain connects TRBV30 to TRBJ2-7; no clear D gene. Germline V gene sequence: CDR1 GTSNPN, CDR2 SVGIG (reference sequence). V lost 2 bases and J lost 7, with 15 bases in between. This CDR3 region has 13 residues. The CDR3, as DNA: TGTGCCTGGAGTCCGCGACTGGGGTGGGAGCAGTACTTC. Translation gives CAWSPRLGWEQYF. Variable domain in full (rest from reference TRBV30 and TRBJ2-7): SQTIHQWPATLVQPVGSPLSLECTVEGTSNPNLYWYRQAAGRGLQLLFYSVGIGQISSEVPQNLSASRPQDRQFILSSKKLLLSDSGFYLCAWSPRLGWEQYFGPGTRLTVT.

The CDR3 sequence is CASSLEGGATDTQYF. The CDR3 bases are TGTGCCAGCAGCTTAGAGGGGGGAGCCACAGATACGCAGTATTTT. This chain uses TRBV11-2 with TRBJ2-3; D may be TRBD2 (6 bases). Trimming left V 0 bases short and J 2 bases short, with 9 bases between. The V gene's germline CDR1 is SGHAT and CDR2 FQNNGV. This CDR3 has 15 residues.

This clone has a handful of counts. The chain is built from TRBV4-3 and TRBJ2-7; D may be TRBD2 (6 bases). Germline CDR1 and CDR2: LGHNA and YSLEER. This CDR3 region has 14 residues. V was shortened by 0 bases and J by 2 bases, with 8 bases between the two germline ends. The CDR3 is CASSQDGGTYEQYF. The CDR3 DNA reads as TGCGCCAGCAGCCAAGATGGGGGGACCTACGAGCAGTACTTC.

In DNA form, the CDR3 reads TGTGCCATCAGTGAGTCTTTAACCACAGATACGCAGTATTTT. Protein product: CAISESLTTDTQYF. The V call is TRBV10-3, the J call TRBJ2-3; D is ambiguous. The CDR3 totals 14 residues. Germline V gene lookup returns CDR1 ENHRY and CDR2 SYGVKD. V shed 0 bases and J shed 2 bases, with 6 bases lying between them.

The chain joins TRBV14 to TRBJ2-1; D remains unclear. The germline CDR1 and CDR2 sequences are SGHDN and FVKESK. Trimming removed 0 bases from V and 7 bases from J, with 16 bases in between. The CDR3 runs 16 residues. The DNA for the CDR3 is TGTGCCAGCAGCCAAGATTATGGACCGAACGGGAATGAGCAGTTCTTC. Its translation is CASSQDYGPNGNEQFF.

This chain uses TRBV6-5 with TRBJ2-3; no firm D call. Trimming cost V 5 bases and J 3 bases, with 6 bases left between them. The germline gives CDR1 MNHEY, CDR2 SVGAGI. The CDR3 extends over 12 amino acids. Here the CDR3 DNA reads TGTGCCAGCAGTGGACCGACAGATACGCAGTATTTT. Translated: CASSGPTDTQYF.

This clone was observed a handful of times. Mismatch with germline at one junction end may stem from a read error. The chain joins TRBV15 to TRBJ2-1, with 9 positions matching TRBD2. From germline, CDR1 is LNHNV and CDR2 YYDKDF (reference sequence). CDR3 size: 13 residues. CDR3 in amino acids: CATSREIVREGLF. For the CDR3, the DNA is TGTGCCACCAGCAGAGAAATCGTGCGGGAGGGCCTCTTC.

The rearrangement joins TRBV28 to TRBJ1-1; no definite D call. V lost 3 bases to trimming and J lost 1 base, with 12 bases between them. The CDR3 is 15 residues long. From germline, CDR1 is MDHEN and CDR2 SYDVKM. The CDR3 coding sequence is TGTGCCAGCAGTTTTTTTGGGAGGGAGAACACTGAAGCTTTCTTT. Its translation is CASSFFGRENTEAFF.

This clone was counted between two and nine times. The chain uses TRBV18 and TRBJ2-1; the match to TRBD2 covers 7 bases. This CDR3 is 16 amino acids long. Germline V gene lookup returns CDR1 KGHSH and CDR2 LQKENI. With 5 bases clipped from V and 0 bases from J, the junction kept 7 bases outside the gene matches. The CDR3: CASSSLAASSYNEQFF. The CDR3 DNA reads TGTGCCAGCTCATCGCTAGCGGCTAGCTCCTACAATGAGCAGTTCTTC.

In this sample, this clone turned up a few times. The CDR3 sequence is CASSPAGAGEKLFF. The CDR3 bases are TGTGCCAGCAGCCCAGCGGGGGCTGGTGAAAAACTGTTTTTT. J is TRBJ1-4 and V is TRBV9; possibly TRBD1 for D (6 bases). CDR3 length equals 14 residues. Germline CDR1 SGDLS, CDR2 YYNGEE. The germline V and J ends were trimmed by 4 bases and 7 bases, with 14 bases remaining between them.

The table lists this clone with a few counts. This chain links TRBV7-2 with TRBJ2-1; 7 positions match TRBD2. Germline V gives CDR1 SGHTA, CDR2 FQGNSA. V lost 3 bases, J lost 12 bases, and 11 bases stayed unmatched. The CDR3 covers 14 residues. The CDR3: CASSFPSGSMTQFF. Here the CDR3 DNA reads TGTGCCAGCAGCTTCCCTAGCGGTTCAATGACGCAGTTCTTC.

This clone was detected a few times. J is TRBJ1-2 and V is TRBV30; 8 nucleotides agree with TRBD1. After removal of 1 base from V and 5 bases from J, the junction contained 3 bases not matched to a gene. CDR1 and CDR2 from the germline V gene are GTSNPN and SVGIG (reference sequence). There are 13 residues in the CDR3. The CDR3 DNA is TGTGCCTGGAGTGCGGACAGGGATTATGGCTACACCTTC. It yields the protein CAWSADRDYGYTF.

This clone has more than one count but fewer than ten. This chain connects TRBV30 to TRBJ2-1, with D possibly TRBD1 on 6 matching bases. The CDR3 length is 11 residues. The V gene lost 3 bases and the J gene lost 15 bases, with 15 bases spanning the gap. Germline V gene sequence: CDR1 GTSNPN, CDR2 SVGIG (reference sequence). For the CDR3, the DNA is TGTGCCTGGAGCCTTACAGGGTATGTGTTCTTC. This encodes CAWSLTGYVFF.

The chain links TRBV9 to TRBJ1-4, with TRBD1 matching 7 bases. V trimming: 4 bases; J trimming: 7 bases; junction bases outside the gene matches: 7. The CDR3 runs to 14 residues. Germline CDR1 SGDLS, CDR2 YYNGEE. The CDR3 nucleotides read TGTGCCAGCAGCCCCTCGACAGGGCTTGAAAAACTGTTTTTT. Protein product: CASSPSTGLEKLFF.

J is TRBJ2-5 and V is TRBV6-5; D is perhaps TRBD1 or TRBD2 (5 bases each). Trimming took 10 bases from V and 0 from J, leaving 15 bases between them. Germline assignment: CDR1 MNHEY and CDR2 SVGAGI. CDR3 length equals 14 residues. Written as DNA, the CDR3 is TGTGCCACCAAAAGGGGACGGGACCAAGAGACCCAGTACTTC. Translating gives CATKRGRDQETQYF.

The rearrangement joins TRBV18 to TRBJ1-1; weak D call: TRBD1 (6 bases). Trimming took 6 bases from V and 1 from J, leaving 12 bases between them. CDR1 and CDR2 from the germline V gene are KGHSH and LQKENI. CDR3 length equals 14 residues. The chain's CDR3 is CASSSLTGNTEAFF. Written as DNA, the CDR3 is TGTGCCAGCTCCTCCCTGACAGGGAACACTGAAGCTTTCTTT.

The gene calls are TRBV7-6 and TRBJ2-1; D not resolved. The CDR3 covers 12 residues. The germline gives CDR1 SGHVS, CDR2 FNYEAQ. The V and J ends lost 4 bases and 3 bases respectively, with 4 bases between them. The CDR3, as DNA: TGTGCCAGCAGCTCCCTCTACAATGAGCAGTTCTTC. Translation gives CASSSLYNEQFF.

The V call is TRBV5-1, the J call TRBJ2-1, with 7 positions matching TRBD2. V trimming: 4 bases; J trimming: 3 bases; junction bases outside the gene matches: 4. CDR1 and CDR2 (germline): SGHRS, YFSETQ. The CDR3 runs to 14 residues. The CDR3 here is CASSPGLSYNEQFF. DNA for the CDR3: TGCGCCAGCAGCCCGGGACTAAGCTACAATGAGCAGTTCTTC.

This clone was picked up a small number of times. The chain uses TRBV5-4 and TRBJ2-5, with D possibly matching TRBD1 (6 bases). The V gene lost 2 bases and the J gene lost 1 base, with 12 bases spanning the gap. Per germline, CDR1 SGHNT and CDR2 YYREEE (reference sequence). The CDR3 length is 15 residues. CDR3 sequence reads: CASSFSKQGQETQYF. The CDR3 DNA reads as TGTGCCAGCAGCTTCTCAAAACAGGGCCAAGAGACCCAGTACTTC. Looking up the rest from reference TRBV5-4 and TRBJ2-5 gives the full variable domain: ETGVTQSPTHLIKTRGQQVTLRCSSQSGHNTVSWYQQALGQGPQFIFQYYREEENGRGNFPPRFSGLQFPNYSSELNVNALELDDSALYLCASSFSKQGQETQYFGPGTRLLVL.

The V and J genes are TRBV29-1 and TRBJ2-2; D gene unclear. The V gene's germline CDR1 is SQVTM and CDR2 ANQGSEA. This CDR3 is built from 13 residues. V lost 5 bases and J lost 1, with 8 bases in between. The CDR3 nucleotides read TGCAGCGTTAGGGTTTTGAACACCGGGGAGCTGTTTTTT. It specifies CSVRVLNTGELFF.

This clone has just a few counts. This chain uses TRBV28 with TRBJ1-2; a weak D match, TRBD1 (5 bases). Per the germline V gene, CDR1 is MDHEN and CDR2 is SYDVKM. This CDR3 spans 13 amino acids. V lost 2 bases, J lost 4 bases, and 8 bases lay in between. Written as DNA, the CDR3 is TGTGCCAGCAGTTTACGACAGTTCTATGGCTACACCTTC. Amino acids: CASSLRQFYGYTF.